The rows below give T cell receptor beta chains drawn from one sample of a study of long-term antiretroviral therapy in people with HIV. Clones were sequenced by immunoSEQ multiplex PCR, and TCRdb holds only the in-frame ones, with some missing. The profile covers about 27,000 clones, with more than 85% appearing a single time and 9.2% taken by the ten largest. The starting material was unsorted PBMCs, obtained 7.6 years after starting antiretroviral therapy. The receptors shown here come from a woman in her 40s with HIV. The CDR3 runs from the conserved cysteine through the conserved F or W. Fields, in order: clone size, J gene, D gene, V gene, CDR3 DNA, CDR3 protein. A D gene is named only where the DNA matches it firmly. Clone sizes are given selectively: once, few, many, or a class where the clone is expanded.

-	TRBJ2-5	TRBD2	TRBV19	TGTGCCAGCACGGGGGGAGAGACCCAGTACTTC	CASTGGETQYF
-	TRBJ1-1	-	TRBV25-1	TGTGCCAGCACTAAGGGAGGGTACACTGAAGCTTTCTTT	CASTKGGYTEAFF
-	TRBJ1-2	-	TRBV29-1	TGCAGCGGTGGGGCAGATTATGGCTACACCTTC	CSGGADYGYTF
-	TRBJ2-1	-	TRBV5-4	TGTGCCAGCAGCAATGGACTGGGTAGTGCCTACAATGAGCAGTTCTTC	CASSNGLGSAYNEQFF
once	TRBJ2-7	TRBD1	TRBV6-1	TGTGCCAGCAGGACAGGGCAAACCTACGAGCAGTACTTC	CASRTGQTYEQYF
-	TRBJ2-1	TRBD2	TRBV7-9	TGTGCCAGCAGCTTTTCTGAGGCTAGCGGCAATGAGCAGTTCTTC	CASSFSEASGNEQFF
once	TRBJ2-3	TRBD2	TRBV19	TGTGCCAGTAATCCTAGCGGGCGAACTCCGCAGTATTTT	CASNPSGRTPQYF
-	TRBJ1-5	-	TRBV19	TGTGCCAGTAGTATTGCACAATTCAGCAATCAGCCCCAGCATTTT	CASSIAQFSNQPQHF
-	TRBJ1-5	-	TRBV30	TGTGCCTGGAATCGGGCGGGGGATCAGCCCCAGCATTTT	CAWNRAGDQPQHF
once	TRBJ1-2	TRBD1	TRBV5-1	TGCGCCAGCAGCCCCCCCGACAGGGTCTATGGCTACACCTTC	CASSPPDRVYGYTF
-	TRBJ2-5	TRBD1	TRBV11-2	TGTGCCAGCAGCTTTGATGCCCGAGGGGGCGGAGAGACCCAGTACTTC	CASSFDARGGGETQYF
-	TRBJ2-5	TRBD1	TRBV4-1	TGCGCCAGCAGCCCAGGTGGACAGGGGGCCGCGGAGACCCAGTACTTC	CASSPGGQGAAETQYF
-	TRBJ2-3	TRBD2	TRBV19	TGTGCCAGTAGTATGGAGGCGGGGGTATTCACAGATACGCAGTATTTT	CASSMEAGVFTDTQYF
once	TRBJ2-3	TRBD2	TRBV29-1	TGCAGCGCTGAGTCTACTAGCGGGGGAGATACGCAGTATTTT	CSAESTSGGDTQYF
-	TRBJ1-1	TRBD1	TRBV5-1	TGCGCCACCAAACAGGGGGAAAGCACTGAAGCTTTCTTT	CATKQGESTEAFF
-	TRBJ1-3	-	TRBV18	TGTGCCAGCTCACCACCCGGGGACCCTGGAAACACCATATATTTT	CASSPPGDPGNTIYF
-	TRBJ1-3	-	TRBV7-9	TGTGCCAGCAGCTTTGACAGACCCCGGGGAAACACCATATATTTT	CASSFDRPRGNTIYF
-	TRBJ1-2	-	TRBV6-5	TGTGCCAGCAGTCGAGGGGCACGATCCTATGGCTACACCTTC	CASSRGARSYGYTF
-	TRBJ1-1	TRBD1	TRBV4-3	TGCGCCAGCAGCCAAGCGGCCGGGACAGGGGGCACTGAAGCTTTCTTT	CASSQAAGTGGTEAFF
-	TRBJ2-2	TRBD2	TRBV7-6	TGTGCCAGCAGCTTAAGGCCTAGCGGGGGGCAGAACACCGGGGAGCTGTTTTTT	CASSLRPSGGQNTGELFF
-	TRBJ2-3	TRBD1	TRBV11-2	TGTGCCAGCAGCTTAGATCGCGGACAGGGACTGGTCTTT	CASSLDRGQGLVF
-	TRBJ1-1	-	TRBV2	TGTGCCAGCAGTGGGGCGAGGGGGAAGATGAACACTGAAGCTTTCTTT	CASSGARGKMNTEAFF
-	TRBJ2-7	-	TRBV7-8	TGTGCCAGCAGCTTTGATAGCCCCTATAACGAGCAGTACTTC	CASSFDSPYNEQYF
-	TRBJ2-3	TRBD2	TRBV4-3	TGCGCCAGCAGCCAAGATGTTGGACTAGCGGGGGGGCCGGGAGATACGCAGTATTTT	CASSQDVGLAGGPGDTQYF
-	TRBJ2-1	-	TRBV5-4	TGTGCCAGCAGCTTGACTGTCCGGGGTCTCCATGAGCAGTTCTTC	CASSLTVRGLHEQFF
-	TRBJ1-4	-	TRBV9	TGTGCCAGCAGCGTAGGGACAGCAACTAATGAAAAACTGTTTTTT	CASSVGTATNEKLFF
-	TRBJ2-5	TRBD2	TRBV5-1	TGCGCCAGCAGCCTGGGGGTTGATGGCGGGGGGGAGACCCAGTACTTC	CASSLGVDGGGETQYF
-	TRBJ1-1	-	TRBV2	TGTGCCAGCAGTGCCCTACAGGGAAGGAACACTGAAGCTTTCTTT	CASSALQGRNTEAFF
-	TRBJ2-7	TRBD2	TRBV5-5	TGTGCCAGCAGCTTCATGGGGGGGGGCTCCTACGAGCAGTACTTC	CASSFMGGGSYEQYF
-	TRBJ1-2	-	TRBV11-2	TGTGCCAGCAGCTTTAGCCCGGAGGATGGCTACACCTTC	CASSFSPEDGYTF
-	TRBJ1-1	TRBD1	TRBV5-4	TGTGCCAGCAGCGCTACAGGGGCGCGGGGGATGAACACTGAAGCTTTCTTT	CASSATGARGMNTEAFF
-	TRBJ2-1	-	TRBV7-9	TGTGCCAGCAGCTTAGGGGGTGCCGTGGTGGAGCAGTTCTTC	CASSLGGAVVEQFF
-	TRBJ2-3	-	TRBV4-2	TGTGCCAGCAGCCAGATTAGTGGGTTTAGCACAGATACGCAGTATTTT	CASSQISGFSTDTQYF
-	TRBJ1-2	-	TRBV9	TGTGCCAGCAGCGTAGATATCGGGGGCGCCGGCTATGGCTACACCTTC	CASSVDIGGAGYGYTF
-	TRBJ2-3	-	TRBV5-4	TGTGCCAGCAGATGGGGGGTCTTGGGACAGAGCACAGATACGCAGTATTTT	CASRWGVLGQSTDTQYF
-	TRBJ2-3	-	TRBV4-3	TGCGCCAGCAGCCAAGCCCTTATTGGGGCAGATACGCAGTATTTT	CASSQALIGADTQYF
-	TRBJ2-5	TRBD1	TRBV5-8	TGTGCCAGCAGCCGACAGGGGACGACACTCCAAGAGACCCAGTACTTC	CASSRQGTTLQETQYF
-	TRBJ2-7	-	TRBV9	TGTGCCAGCAGCCCCCCCGGGCATCACTACGAGCAGTACTTC	CASSPPGHHYEQYF
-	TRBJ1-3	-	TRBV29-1	TGCAGCGTTTCACAGGCCTCTGGAAACACCATATATTTT	CSVSQASGNTIYF
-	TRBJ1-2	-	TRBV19	TGTGCCAGTAACTTATTCGGCGAAGTCTATGGCTACACCTTC	CASNLFGEVYGYTF
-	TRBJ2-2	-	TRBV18	TGTGCCAGCTCATCGGTTCCGGGGGCCAACACCGGGGAGCTGTTTTTT	CASSSVPGANTGELFF
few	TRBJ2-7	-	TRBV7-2	TGTGCCAGCAGCCCCCATCGAGGTGGGTACGAGCAGTACTTC	CASSPHRGGYEQYF
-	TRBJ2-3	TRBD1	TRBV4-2	TGTGCCAGCAGCCAAAACAGGGGACACACAGATACGCAGTATTTT	CASSQNRGHTDTQYF
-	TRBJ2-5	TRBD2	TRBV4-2	TGTGCCAGCAGCCAAGATAACAGCGGGGGGGCCGTGGAGACCCAGTACTTC	CASSQDNSGGAVETQYF
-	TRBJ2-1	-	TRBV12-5	TGTGCTAGTGGTTTGACCCAATATTACAATGAGCAGTTCTTC	CASGLTQYYNEQFF
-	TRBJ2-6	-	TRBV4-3	TGCGCCAGCAGCCATCGGTCCTCTGGGGCCAACGTCCTGACTTTC	CASSHRSSGANVLTF
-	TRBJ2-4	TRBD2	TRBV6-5	TGTGCCAGCAGGGGTGATAGCGGGGACATTCAGTACTTC	CASRGDSGDIQYF
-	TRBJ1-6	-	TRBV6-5	TGTGCCAGCAGTTACTCGGGCGGGCCTATTAATTCACCCCTCCACTTT	CASSYSGGPINSPLHF
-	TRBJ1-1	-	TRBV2	TGTGCCAGCAGCCAGTACCAGGGTGGAGGAACTGAAGCTTTCTTT	CASSQYQGGGTEAFF
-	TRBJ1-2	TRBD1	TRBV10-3	TGTGCCATCCCCGAACGGGAGGGGACAGACGACTATGGCTACACCTTC	CAIPEREGTDDYGYTF
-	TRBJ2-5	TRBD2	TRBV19	TGTGCCAGTAGTCCCCGGGGGGAGGGACAAGAGACCCAGTACTTC	CASSPRGEGQETQYF
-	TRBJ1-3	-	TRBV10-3	TGTGCCATCAGTGGGACTTTCGGCTCTGGAAACACCATATATTTT	CAISGTFGSGNTIYF
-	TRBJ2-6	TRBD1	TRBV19	TGTGCCAGCAGGACCCCGGGACAGGGGGCCAACGTCCTGACTTTC	CASRTPGQGANVLTF